Below, 28 T cell receptor beta chains from the same sample are listed, as sequenced in a study of human T cells and chemical hapten exposure. TCRdb analysed the RACE reads with MiXCR anew, one entry per CDR3 protein. This table holds 74,000 or so distinct CDR3 sequences, about a tenth found once. The time point here: patch test 1, 2 weeks after DPC sensitization. Treatment reported: therapeutic diphenylcyclopropenone sensitization with weekly scalp DPC. The sequenced sample was whole blood, obtained in connection with sensitization to the hapten diphenylcyclopropenone (DPC). The receptors originated from a woman aged 45-65 years with alopecia areata. Some clones in this sample may be carry-over from other donors' samples.

This clonotype was seen many times. V usage is TRBV5-1 and J usage is TRBJ1-2; D ambiguous. V shed 0 bases and J shed 10 bases, with 19 bases lying between them. The CDR3 loop spans 15 amino acids. Germline V lookup: CDR1 SGHRS, CDR2 YFSETQ. CDR3 region: CASSLDNSPGGVYTF. The CDR3, as DNA: TGCGCCAGCAGCTTGGATAACAGTCCGGGTGGGGTCTACACCTTC.

J is TRBJ2-7 and V is TRBV28; D unresolved. Germline lookup yields CDR1 MDHEN and CDR2 SYDVKM. The CDR3 length is 11 residues. V was trimmed by 4 bases and J by 4 bases, leaving 5 bases between them. The CDR3 region has the DNA TGTGCCAGCAGTTCGCAATACGAGCAGTACTTC. Its translation is CASSSQYEQYF.

This clonotype was observed a handful of times. The CDR3 DNA follows: TGCAGTGCTAGCTCTTTAGATACGCAGTATTTT. Its translation: CSASSLDTQYF. This rearrangement joins TRBV20-1 to TRBJ2-3; D unclear. Germline V gene data show CDR1 as DFQATT and CDR2 as SNEGSKA (reference sequence). The CDR3 loop spans 11 amino acids. V shed 3 bases and J shed 5 bases, with 6 bases lying between them.

Ten or more counts support this clonotype. The chain recombines TRBV25-1 with TRBJ1-5, with D hard to call. Germline CDR1 reads MGHDK; CDR2 reads SYGVNS. Trimming removed 4 bases from V and 4 bases from J, with 2 bases in between. The CDR3 consists of 11 residues. The CDR3 loop is CASSVNQPQHF. DNA of the CDR3: TGTGCCAGCAGTGTTAATCAGCCCCAGCATTTT.

This clonotype was seen more than once but under ten times. V is TRBV28 and J is TRBJ1-5, with unresolved D. The CDR3 has 12 amino acids. V dropped 2 bases and J dropped 3 bases, with 2 bases sitting between them. CDR1 and CDR2 from the germline V gene are MDHEN and SYDVKM. CDR3 coding DNA: TGTGCCAGCAGTTTACTCAATCAGCCCCAGCATTTT. This gives the protein CASSLLNQPQHF.

This clonotype has just a few counts. The gene calls are TRBV29-1 and TRBJ2-1, with 14 bases matching TRBD2. The CDR3 is 13 residues long. The germline V gene has CDR1 SQVTM and CDR2 ANQGSEA. V shed 6 bases and J 8 bases; nucleotides not matched to a gene: 3. In DNA, the CDR3 is TGCAGCGTCCAGGGACTAGCGGGAGATGAGCAGTTCTTC. Protein sequence: CSVQGLAGDEQFF.

This chain links TRBV11-3 with TRBJ2-1, with 12 bases matching TRBD2. CDR3 length: 16 amino acids. Unmatched junction bases numbered 9, after V lost 4 bases and J lost 8 bases. Per germline, CDR1 SGHNT and CDR2 YENEEA. The CDR3 reads CASSSGTSGPMDEQFF. CDR3 sequence (DNA): TGTGCCAGCAGCTCTGGGACTAGCGGGCCCATGGATGAGCAGTTCTTC.

CDR3 DNA sequence: TGTGCCAGCAGATCGCCGGGACGGACACATGAGTATGGCTACACCTTC. It encodes CASRSPGRTHEYGYTF. The chain is built from TRBV12-3 or TRBV12-4 and TRBJ1-2, with a weak D call TRBD1 (5 bases). CDR3 length: 16 residues. The V and J ends lost 6 bases and 5 bases respectively, with 22 bases between them.

This clonotype was seen a handful of times. This sequence joins TRBV6-2 or TRBV6-3 and TRBJ1-1; D not resolved. CDR3 size: 15 residues. The V end was cut by 2 bases, the J end by 0 bases, with 10 bases between. Germline assignment: CDR1 MNHEY and CDR2 SVGEGT. CDR3 residues: CASSYGPDMNTEAFF. The DNA for the CDR3 is TGTGCCAGCAGTTACGGCCCGGATATGAACACTGAAGCTTTCTTT.

This clonotype was detected ten times or more. CDR3 nucleotide sequence: TGTGCCAGCAGCCAACTCACCCATACGCAGTATTTT. Protein product: CASSQLTHTQYF. This chain uses TRBV3-1 with TRBJ2-3; D unclear. V lost 2 bases to trimming and J lost 7 bases, with 7 bases between them. CDR3 length equals 12 residues. Germline lookup yields CDR1 LGHDT and CDR2 YNNKEL (reference sequence).

This clonotype has ten or more counts. This chain joins TRBV25-1 and TRBJ1-1; perhaps TRBD1 as D (5 bases). Trimming removed 4 bases from V and 7 bases from J, with 7 bases in between. The CDR3 has 11 residues. The germline V gene has CDR1 MGHDK and CDR2 SYGVNS. The CDR3: CASSGGGEAFF. The CDR3 coding sequence is TGTGCCAGCAGTGGGGGGGGTGAAGCTTTCTTT.

J is TRBJ2-1 and V is TRBV5-1; D is possibly TRBD2 (6 bases). V lost 3 bases and J lost 2, with 12 bases in between. In germline, CDR1 is SGHRS, CDR2 YFSETQ. This CDR3 comprises 15 residues. As DNA, the CDR3 is TGCGCCAGCAGCTCCGACGGGAGTCCCTACAATGAGCAGTTCTTC. Protein: CASSSDGSPYNEQFF.

This chain uses TRBV29-1 with TRBJ1-1, with TRBD1 matching 9 bases. The germline V gene encodes CDR1 SQVTM and CDR2 ANQGSEA. This CDR3 spans 14 amino acids. With 3 bases clipped from V and 1 base from J, the junction kept 3 bases outside the gene matches. The CDR3 DNA follows: TGCAGCGTTGATGGGACAGGGCCGAACACTGAAGCTTTCTTT. It translates to CSVDGTGPNTEAFF.

This clonotype was counted ten times or more. The rearrangement joins TRBV6-6 to TRBJ1-1, with D uncertain. This CDR3 spans 11 amino acids. Trimming cost V 3 bases and J 7 bases, with 6 bases left between them. From germline, CDR1 is MNHNY and CDR2 SVGAGI (reference sequence). CDR3 coding DNA: TGTGCCAGCAGTTATCTTAGTGAAGCTTTCTTT. It is translated as CASSYLSEAFF.

In this sample, this clonotype turned up a few times. The V gene is TRBV20-1, the J gene TRBJ1-2, with TRBD1 identical over 7 bases. The germline CDR1 and CDR2 sequences are DFQATT and SNEGSKA (reference sequence). V lost 3 bases, J lost 0 bases, and 4 bases stayed unmatched. This CDR3 comprises 14 residues. CDR3 coding DNA: TGCAGTGCTAGGGACAGGACAGCTAACTATGGCTACACCTTC. This sequence encodes CSARDRTANYGYTF.

This clonotype was observed a handful of times. The chain links TRBV7-9 to TRBJ1-1; D uncertain. CDR1 and CDR2 (germline): SEHNR, FQNEAQ (reference sequence). V lost 1 base and J lost 8, with 8 bases in between. CDR3 length equals 12 residues. CDR3 sequence: CASSLVATEAFF. CDR3 DNA: TGTGCCAGCAGCTTAGTGGCAACGGAAGCTTTCTTT.

There are many counts of this clonotype. The rearrangement links TRBV12-3 or TRBV12-4 to TRBJ2-7; TRBD1 aligns across 9 bases. This CDR3 is 14 amino acids long. Trimming took 5 bases from V and 4 from J; bases not matched to a gene: 6. The CDR3 protein is CASSRSGTGYEQYF. The CDR3 DNA reads TGTGCCAGCAGTCGTTCCGGGACAGGGTACGAGCAGTACTTC.

The chain links TRBV5-1 to TRBJ2-7; D gene unclear. V was trimmed by 0 bases and J by 1 base, leaving 8 bases between them. Per germline, CDR1 SGHRS and CDR2 YFSETQ. The CDR3 is 14 residues long. CDR3 loop: CASSLEVPSYEQYF. In DNA form, the CDR3 reads TGCGCCAGCAGCTTGGAAGTCCCATCCTACGAGCAGTACTTC.

This clonotype has only a few counts. The J gene is TRBJ1-1, the V gene TRBV29-1; D gene ambiguous. The CDR3 has 16 residues. V was clipped by 7 bases and J by 0 bases, with 21 bases between them. Germline V gives CDR1 SQVTM, CDR2 ANQGSEA. The CDR3 protein is CSALKGRQAMNTEAFF. CDR3 in DNA: TGCAGCGCCCTAAAGGGTAGGCAGGCTATGAACACTGAAGCTTTCTTT.

The chain couples TRBV3-1 to TRBJ2-1; TRBD2 matches at 12 bases. This CDR3 is built from 17 residues. CDR1 and CDR2 (germline): LGHDT, YNNKEL (reference sequence). Germline trimming cut 1 base from V and 6 bases from J; bases unmatched to any gene: 7. The CDR3 DNA sequence: TGTGCCAGCAGCCAAGGAGCCCTAGCGGGAGGGCCCAATGAGCAGTTCTTC. Its protein product is CASSQGALAGGPNEQFF.

This clonotype was seen a handful of times. The chain combines TRBV29-1 with TRBJ2-7; possibly TRBD2 for D (6 bases). The CDR3 is 12 amino acids. Germline V gene data show CDR1 as SQVTM and CDR2 as ANQGSEA. This CDR3 is CSARGGTYEQYF. The CDR3 DNA sequence: TGCAGTGCCCGGGGCGGGACCTACGAGCAGTACTTC.

This clonotype has more than one count but fewer than ten. This chain links TRBV12-2 with TRBJ1-1; the table's D call, TRBD1, was not checked against the DNA. TRBV12-2 is designated a pseudogene. The CDR3 totals 19 residues. The CDR3 loop reads CASRLARRHEGRRNAEAFF. CDR3 DNA sequence: TGTGCAAGTCGCTTAGCGAGACGACACGAGGGGCGTAGAAACGCTGAAGCTTTCTTT.

This clonotype was seen repeatedly, ten times or more. This chain uses TRBV14 with TRBJ2-2, with D possibly called TRBD1 or TRBD2 (6 bases each). Germline V gives CDR1 SGHDN, CDR2 FVKESK. Trimming shortened V by 8 bases and J by 2 bases, and 12 bases separated the two germline ends. This CDR3 is 14 amino acids long. CDR3 region: CASSGGGNTGELFF. The DNA of the CDR3 is TGTGCCAGCTCCGGGGGCGGTAACACCGGGGAGCTGTTTTTT.

This clonotype showed up just a few times. The chain uses TRBV12-3 or TRBV12-4 and TRBJ1-2; no reliable D call. With 6 bases removed from V and 5 bases from J, the gap between germline ends came to 10 bases. The CDR3 totals 12 residues. The CDR3 region has the DNA TGTGCCAGCAGCCCACAGTGGTATGGCTACACCTTC. Encoded protein: CASSPQWYGYTF.

This clonotype was seen a few times. CDR3 nucleotide sequence: TGCAGTGCTAGGCTTCCTACTCGGGGGCTAAGCTACGAGCAGTACTTC. Its translation is CSARLPTRGLSYEQYF. The chain combines TRBV20-1 with TRBJ2-7; D may correspond to TRBD1 or TRBD2 (6 bases each). Germline V CDR1 and CDR2: DFQATT, SNEGSKA (reference sequence). Trimming removed 3 bases from V and 3 bases from J, with 21 bases in between. The CDR3 is 16 residues long.

J is TRBJ1-6 and V is TRBV12-3 or TRBV12-4; 8 nucleotides line up with TRBD1. The CDR3 length is 15 residues. Unmatched junction bases numbered 8, after V lost 8 bases and J lost 5 bases. CDR3 protein: CASRSGTGDNSPLHF. Written as DNA, the CDR3 is TGTGCCAGCCGTTCCGGGACAGGTGATAATTCACCCCTCCACTTT.

V usage is TRBV20-1 and J usage is TRBJ2-7; D unresolved. The CDR3 runs to 12 residues. Trimming cost V 3 bases and J 7 bases, with 13 bases left between them. Germline assignment: CDR1 DFQATT and CDR2 SNEGSKA (reference sequence). For the CDR3, the DNA is TGCAGTGCTAGCACTCTACTGGGGGAGCAGTACTTC. Its protein is CSASTLLGEQYF.

In its sample, this clonotype was seen many times. The CDR3 region is CASSPRETQYF. The DNA for the CDR3 is TGTGCCAGCAGCCCGAGGGAGACCCAGTACTTC. V is TRBV28 and J is TRBJ2-5; D gene ambiguous. The CDR3 runs to 11 residues. V shed 6 bases and J shed 5 bases, with 7 bases lying between them. Per the germline V gene, CDR1 is MDHEN and CDR2 is SYDVKM.